Listed below are T cell receptor beta chains from one sample, sequenced in a study of T cells in tuberculosis. Sequenced by immunoSEQ multiplex PCR; TCRdb stores in-frame clones only, minus some. The sample records more than 20,000 clones, over 75% being singletons. The sequenced sample was PBMCs, obtained at tuberculosis diagnosis. These receptors originate from an adult with tuberculosis. Each CDR3 is given with its conserved first and last residue. Each record gives: V gene, CDR3 protein.

TRBV11-2 CASSLAVASPLHF
TRBV6-4 CASSDSSRATEAFF
TRBV10-3 CAISVGGTDTEAFF
TRBV19 CASTGQNLYEQYF
TRBV19 CASKWGQGPGNTEAFF
TRBV27 CASTLDGTGYTLGEKLFF
TRBV10-3 CAMETSGGTGELFF
TRBV30 CAWSPRGRGYGYTF
TRBV7-9 CASSLNHQAHTEAFF
TRBV2 CASSEGRGDTEAFF
TRBV2 CASSERPGGYNEQYF
TRBV2 CASSDRDRGLQFF
TRBV27 CASSFGGGTGELFF
TRBV27 CASSLSRQWSSYEQYF
TRBV29-1 CSGYKNTGELFF
TRBV10-3 CATEPTGGGYNEQFF
TRBV27 CASSLTRGDQPQHF
TRBV27 CASSLGRGTGQYEQYF
TRBV2 CASKRTGGYEQYF
TRBV29-1 CSVDGGQGVAGANVLTF
TRBV4-3 CASSQDRLAGNEQFF
TRBV6-4 CASSEYYLSSYNEQFF
TRBV6-5 CASSLGVFSGNTIYF
TRBV7-2 CASSLAFSYEQYF
TRBV6-5 CASSGTGETYEQYF
TRBV6-1 CASSERAGGTEAFF
TRBV19 CASSPGTNEKLFF
TRBV6-4 CASSDRQSGGYTF
TRBV9 CASSVGSGGANEQFF
TRBV4-1 CASSLSGSDTYNEQFF
TRBV6-1 CASSVNYGGGGKAYNEQFF
TRBV28 CASSLRVGQNNEQFF
TRBV10-3 CASGTAQETQYF
TRBV4-3 CASSQDSLSNSYEQYF
TRBV7-3 CASSSGLAGANEQFF
TRBV4-3 CASSLMGGWENEQFF
TRBV10-2 CASSKGQGRAGELFF
TRBV19 CASSHRGIGQPQHF
TRBV11-2 CASSLGQNFQPQHF
TRBV6-5 CASSPDRSPNYGYTF
TRBV15 CATSDPSGGLLSYNSPLHF
TRBV2 CASRAGTGGGQTQYF
TRBV19 CASSIDSRGYTF
TRBV6-5 CASSYSSGASGNTIYF
TRBV30 CAWIPRAVAPNEQFF
TRBV6-1 CASSDYTESYGYTF
TRBV9 CASSDRVGTGELFF
TRBV5-1 CASNRGDNEKLFF
TRBV28 CASSLSALETQYF
TRBV30 CAGNRDRGPNEQFF
TRBV6-5 CASSTRDSIPNEQYF
TRBV5-1 CASSLQGVTGNTIYF
TRBV19 CASSPQVDRDVYGYTF